This TCR beta chain was obtained from a study of blood T cells in healthy people across ages. The V gene lost 4 bases and the J gene lost 8 bases, with 15 bases spanning the gap. The CDR3 consists of 13 residues. The germline gives CDR1 SGHRS, CDR2 YFSETQ. It was with a sample-barcoded 5' primer and a J-beta primer mix that a second PCR of roughly 6 to 12 cycles was run. Each TCR beta cDNA got a 12-nucleotide random molecular identifier. TCRdb itself ran the 5' RACE reads through MiXCR, one entry per CDR3 protein. The table includes roughly 720,000 distinct CDR3 sequences, less than 70% detected once. Details on this clonotype: Its antigen is undetermined.

Study results and limitations: As age increased, TCR beta diversity per million T cells fell in a roughly linear fashion.

This sequence originates from a man older than 75 in good health. The chain has TRBV5-1 and TRBJ1-1; perhaps TRBD1 as D (5 bases). Sequenced: blood. CDR3 protein: CASSPGTWLEAFF. For the CDR3, the DNA is TGCGCCAGCAGCCCCGGGACGTGGTTGGAAGCTTTCTTT. The full variable domain, in which reference TRBV5-1 and TRBJ1-1 provide the parts outside the CDR3, is KAGVTQTPRYLIKTRGQQVTLSCSPISGHRSVSWYQQTPGQGLQFLFEYFSETQRNKGNFPGRFSGRQFSNSRSEMNVSTLELGDSALYLCASSPGTWLEAFFGQGTRLTVV.